Relative to its sample, the clone carrying this T cell receptor beta chain is medium-sized. The antigen is unknown. The data are from a study of spatial heterogeneity in lung cancer. Background on the study: More than nine raw reads, on average, carried each unique TCR and UMI combination.

CDR1 DFQATT and CDR2 SNEGSKA come from the germline V gene (reference sequence). The CDR3 covers 15 residues. Losses at the gene ends were 6 bases for V and 5 bases for J; bases not matched to a gene: 9. Study-level points and caveats: Resection blood, more than follow-up blood, showed ubiquitous expanded tumor TCRs.

Described time point: sample taken at primary tumor resection. There were approximately 69 donors, all of them untreated patients with early-stage non-small cell lung cancer. Extraction of whole RNA from tumor, nontumor lung or frozen PBMC preceded unsorted sequencing. Each CDR3 protein is one row after TCRdb ran MiXCR on the 5' RACE reads. The repertoire holds around 26,000 distinct CDR3 sequences, with 6% to 7.5% as singletons. This TCR derives from a male donor with early-stage non-small cell lung cancer. The source was PBMCs, collected at surgery. This chain joins TRBV20-1 and TRBJ1-6, with 8 bases lining up with TRBD1. CDR3 coding DNA: TGCAGTGCGACCCCTCCAGGGGGCGATAATTCACCCCTCCACTTT. The encoded protein is CSATPPGGDNSPLHF.